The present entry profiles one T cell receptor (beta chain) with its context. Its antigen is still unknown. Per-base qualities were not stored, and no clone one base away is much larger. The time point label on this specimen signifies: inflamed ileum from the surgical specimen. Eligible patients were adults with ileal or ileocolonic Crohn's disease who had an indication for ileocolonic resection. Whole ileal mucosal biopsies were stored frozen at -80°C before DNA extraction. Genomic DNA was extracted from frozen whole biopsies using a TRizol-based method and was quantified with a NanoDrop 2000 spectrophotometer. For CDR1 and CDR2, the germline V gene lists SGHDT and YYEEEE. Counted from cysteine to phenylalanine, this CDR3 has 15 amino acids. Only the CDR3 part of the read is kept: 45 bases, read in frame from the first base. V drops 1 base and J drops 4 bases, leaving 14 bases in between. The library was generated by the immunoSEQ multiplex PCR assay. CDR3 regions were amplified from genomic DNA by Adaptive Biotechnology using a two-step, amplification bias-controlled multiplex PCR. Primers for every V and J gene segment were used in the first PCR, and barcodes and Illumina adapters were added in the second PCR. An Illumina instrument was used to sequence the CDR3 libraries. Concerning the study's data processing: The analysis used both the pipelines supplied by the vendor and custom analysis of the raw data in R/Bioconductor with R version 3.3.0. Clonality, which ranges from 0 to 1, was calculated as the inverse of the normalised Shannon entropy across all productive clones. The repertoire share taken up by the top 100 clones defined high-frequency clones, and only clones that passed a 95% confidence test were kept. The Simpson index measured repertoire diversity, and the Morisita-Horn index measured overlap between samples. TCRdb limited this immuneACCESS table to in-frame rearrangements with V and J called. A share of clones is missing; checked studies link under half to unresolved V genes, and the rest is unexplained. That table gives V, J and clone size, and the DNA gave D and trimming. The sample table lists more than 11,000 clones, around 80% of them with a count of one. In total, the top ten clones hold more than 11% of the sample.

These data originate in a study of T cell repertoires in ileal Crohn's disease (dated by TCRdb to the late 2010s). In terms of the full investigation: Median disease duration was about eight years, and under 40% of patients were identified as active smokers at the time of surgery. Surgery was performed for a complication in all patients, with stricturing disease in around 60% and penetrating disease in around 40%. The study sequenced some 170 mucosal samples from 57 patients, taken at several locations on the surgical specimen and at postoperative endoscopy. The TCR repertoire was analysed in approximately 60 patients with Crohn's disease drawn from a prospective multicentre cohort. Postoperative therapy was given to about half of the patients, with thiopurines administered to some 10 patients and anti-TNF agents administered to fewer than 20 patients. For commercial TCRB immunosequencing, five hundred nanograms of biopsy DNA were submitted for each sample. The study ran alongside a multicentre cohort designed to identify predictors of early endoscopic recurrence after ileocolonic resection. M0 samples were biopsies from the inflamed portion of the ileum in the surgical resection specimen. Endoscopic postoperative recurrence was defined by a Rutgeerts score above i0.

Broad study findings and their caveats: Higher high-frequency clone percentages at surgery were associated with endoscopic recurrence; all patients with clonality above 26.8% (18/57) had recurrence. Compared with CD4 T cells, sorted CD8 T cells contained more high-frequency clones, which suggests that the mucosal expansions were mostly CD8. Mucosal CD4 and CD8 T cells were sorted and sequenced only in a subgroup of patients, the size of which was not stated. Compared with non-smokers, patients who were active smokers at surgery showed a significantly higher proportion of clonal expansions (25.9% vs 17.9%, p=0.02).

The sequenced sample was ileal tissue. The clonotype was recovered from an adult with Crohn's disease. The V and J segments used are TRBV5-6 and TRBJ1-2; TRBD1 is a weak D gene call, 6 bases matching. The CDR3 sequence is CASSLYGGRSYGYTF. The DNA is TGTGCCAGCAGCTTGTATGGGGGGCGAAGCTATGGCTACACCTTC.